This entry concerns a single T cell receptor (beta chain). In the authors' workflow: For nucleated cells, counts were estimated from reference gene primer amplification. The repertoire was sequenced with immunoSEQ multiplex PCR; TCRdb's copy has only in-frame clones and lacks some. The DNA was the basis for D and trimming; V, J and clone size are from that table. The sample has a few hundred thousand clones; more than 75% are singletons. Participant age was about 18 to 89 years, and participants resided in roughly 24 US areas. The data were obtained in a study of blood T cell repertoires in COVID-19. About the research overall: Italy, Spain and the United States were the sources of the convalescent and acute COVID-19 samples.

Germline lookup yields CDR1 MNHEY and CDR2 SVGAGI. V shed 6 bases, J shed 7 bases, and the junction held 8 bases outside the gene matches. This CDR3 is 14 amino acids long. The origin of this receptor is a woman aged 50 to 65 who had been exposed to COVID-19. The J gene is TRBJ2-2, the V gene TRBV6-5; 7 positions agree with TRBD2. Sample: PBMCs or T cells enriched from blood (not recorded which). The CDR3 loop reads CASSRDYSGGELFF. CDR3 DNA sequence: TGTGCCAGCAGCCGGGACTACAGTGGCGGGGAGCTGTTTTTT.